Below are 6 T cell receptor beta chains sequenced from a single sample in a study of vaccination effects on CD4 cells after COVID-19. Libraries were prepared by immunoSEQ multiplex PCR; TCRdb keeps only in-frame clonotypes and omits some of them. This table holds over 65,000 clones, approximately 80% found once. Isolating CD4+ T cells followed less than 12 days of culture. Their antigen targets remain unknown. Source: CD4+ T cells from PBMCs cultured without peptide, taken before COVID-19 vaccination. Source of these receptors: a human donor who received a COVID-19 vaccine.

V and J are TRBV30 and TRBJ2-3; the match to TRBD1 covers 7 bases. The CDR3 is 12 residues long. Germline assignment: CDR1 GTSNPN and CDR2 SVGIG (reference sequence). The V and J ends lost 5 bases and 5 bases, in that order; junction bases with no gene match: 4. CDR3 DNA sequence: TGTGCCTGGGACAGGGCGCGAGATACGCAGTATTTT. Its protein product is CAWDRARDTQYF.

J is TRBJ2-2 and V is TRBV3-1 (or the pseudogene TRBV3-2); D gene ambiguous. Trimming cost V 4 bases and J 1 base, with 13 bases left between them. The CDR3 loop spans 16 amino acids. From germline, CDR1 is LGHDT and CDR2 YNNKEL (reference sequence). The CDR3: CASSLFAGWNTGELFF. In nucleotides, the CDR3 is TGTGCCAGCAGCCTGTTTGCCGGGTGGAACACCGGGGAGCTGTTTTTT.

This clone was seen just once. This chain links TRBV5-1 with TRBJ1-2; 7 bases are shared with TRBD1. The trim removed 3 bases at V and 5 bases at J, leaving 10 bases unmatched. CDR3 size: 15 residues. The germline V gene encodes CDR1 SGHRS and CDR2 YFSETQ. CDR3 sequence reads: CASSSRQGPSYGYTF. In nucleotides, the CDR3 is TGCGCCAGCAGCTCCAGACAGGGACCTTCTTATGGCTACACCTTC.

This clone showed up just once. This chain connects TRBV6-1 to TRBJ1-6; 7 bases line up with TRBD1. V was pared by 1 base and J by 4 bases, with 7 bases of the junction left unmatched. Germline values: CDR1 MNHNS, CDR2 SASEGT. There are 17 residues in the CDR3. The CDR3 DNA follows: TGTGCCAGCAGTGAAGTTGAGGGGGCTGTTTATAATTCACCCCTCCACTTT. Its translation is CASSEVEGAVYNSPLHF.

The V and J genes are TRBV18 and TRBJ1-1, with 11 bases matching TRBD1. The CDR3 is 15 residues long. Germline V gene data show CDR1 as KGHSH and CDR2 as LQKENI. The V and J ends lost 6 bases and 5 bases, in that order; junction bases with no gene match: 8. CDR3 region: CASSGTGGIWTEAFF. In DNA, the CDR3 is TGTGCCAGCTCCGGGACAGGGGGAATATGGACTGAAGCTTTCTTT.

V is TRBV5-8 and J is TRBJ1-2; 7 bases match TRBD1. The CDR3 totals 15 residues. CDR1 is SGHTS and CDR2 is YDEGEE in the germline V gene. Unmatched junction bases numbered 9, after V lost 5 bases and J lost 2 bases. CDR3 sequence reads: CASRDRAQFNYGYTF. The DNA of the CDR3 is TGTGCCAGCAGAGACAGGGCTCAATTCAACTATGGCTACACCTTC.